This T cell receptor beta chain was sequenced during a study of a mutant IDH1 vaccine in newly diagnosed glioma. Across the study: Every participant had undergone radiotherapy, temozolomide, or both before, and most underwent both.

Study results and limitations: Shifts in the top peripheral T cell clonotypes seemed unrelated to pseudoprogression.

The time point denotes: week 23, last vaccination. The vaccine gave 300 ug of a 20-mer mutant IDH1 peptide subcutaneously per dose. Notes on this clone: Its antigen is as yet unknown.

This CDR3 is built from 14 residues. Germline loops: CDR1 LNHDA, CDR2 SQIVND (reference sequence). V shed 4 bases, J shed 4 bases, and the junction held 6 bases outside the gene matches. Profiling relied on immunoSEQ multiplex PCR, and the TCRdb table lists in-frame clones only, not all of them. The sample holds approximately 43,000 clones, 60% to 85% seen once. This specimen consisted of PBMCs, obtained from a glioma patient whose treatment included an IDH1 peptide vaccine. This sequence originates from a woman in her 40s with glioma. Some clones in this sample may be carry-over from other donors' samples. V and J are TRBV19 and TRBJ2-5; TRBD1 agrees at 7 bases. The CDR3 loop is CASSTGTAGETQYF. The CDR3 DNA follows: TGTGCCAGTAGTACCGGGACAGCCGGAGAGACCCAGTACTTC.